These 32 T cell receptor beta chains originate from one sample sequenced in a study of Ad26.COV2.S vaccination and SARS-CoV-2 variants. Treatment of the sample: 15 to 20 received Ad26.COV2.S at low or high dose, single or two shots; 5 received placebo; per-sample allocation not given. Collection of samples fell on day 63 after the first vaccine or placebo injection. Clones were read by immunoSEQ multiplex PCR, and TCRdb kept only the in-frame ones, dropping some. The sample lists more than 300,000 clones; over 80% were seen once. The material was peripheral blood, obtained in a trial of Ad26.COV2.S vaccine versus placebo. Receptors originate from a person aged 18-60 years who received the Ad26.COV2.S COVID-19 vaccine or a placebo.

This chain uses TRBV5-1 with TRBJ2-5; 7 bases are shared with TRBD1. Trimming removed 2 bases from V and 5 bases from J; junction bases left unmatched: 12. CDR3 length: 16 amino acids. Germline V gene sequence: CDR1 SGHRS, CDR2 YFSETQ. CDR3 residues: CASSFSSGGRGETQYF. In DNA form, the CDR3 reads TGCGCCAGCAGCTTTTCGTCAGGGGGAAGGGGGGAGACCCAGTACTTC.

The gene calls are TRBV10-3 and TRBJ1-1, with D possibly TRBD1 on 6 matching bases. Trimming cost V 5 bases and J 3 bases, with 7 bases left between them. From germline, CDR1 is ENHRY and CDR2 SYGVKD. This CDR3 contains 12 residues. CDR3 protein: CAISTGHTEAFF. The CDR3 nucleotides are TGTGCCATCAGTACAGGGCACACTGAAGCTTTCTTT.

The J gene is TRBJ2-5, the V gene TRBV5-1; D unclear. From germline, CDR1 is SGHRS and CDR2 YFSETQ. The length of the CDR3 is 14 residues. V gave up 1 base and J gave up 1 base, with 8 bases separating them. CDR3 in amino acids: CASSLTLIQETQYF. The CDR3 DNA reads as TGCGCCAGCAGCTTGACACTGATCCAAGAGACCCAGTACTTC.

The V gene is TRBV5-4, the J gene TRBJ1-2; weak D call: TRBD1 (5 bases). The CDR3 covers 13 residues. Germline V gene lookup returns CDR1 SGHNT and CDR2 YYREEE (reference sequence). V lost 0 bases and J lost 8, with 11 bases in between. The CDR3 protein is CASSLDRSEGYTF. As DNA, the CDR3 is TGTGCCAGCAGCTTGGACAGGTCGGAGGGCTACACCTTC.

This chain connects TRBV7-9 to TRBJ2-3; 7 nucleotides line up with TRBD2. The CDR3 contains 15 residues. Germline CDR1 is SEHNR and CDR2 is FQNEAQ (reference sequence). The J segment lost 4 bases and the V segment lost 1 base, leaving 5 bases of the junction unmatched. The CDR3 coding sequence is TGTGCCAGCAGCTTAGGACTAGCCGTCCCAGATACGCAGTATTTT. This encodes CASSLGLAVPDTQYF.

This rearrangement joins TRBV10-2 to TRBJ2-1; no firm D call. This CDR3 has 14 residues. The germline V gene encodes CDR1 WSHSY and CDR2 SAAADI. The V end lost 6 bases, the J end lost 4 bases, and 13 bases lay between the germline ends. This chain's CDR3 is CASREHIRYNEQFF. DNA for the CDR3: TGCGCCAGCAGGGAACATATCCGATACAATGAGCAGTTCTTC.

The rearrangement joins TRBV14 to TRBJ1-2; no clear D gene. This CDR3 contains 14 residues. With 3 bases removed from V and 5 bases from J, the gap between germline ends came to 13 bases. From germline, CDR1 is SGHDN and CDR2 FVKESK. CDR3 coding DNA: TGTGCCAGCAGCCAGCCCCCGGGTTGGTATGGCTACACCTTC. Its translation: CASSQPPGWYGYTF.

The chain is built from TRBV28 and TRBJ1-5; maybe TRBD1 (5 bases). This CDR3 has 15 amino acids. The V end lost 6 bases, the J end lost 6 bases, and 18 bases lay between the germline ends. Germline V gives CDR1 MDHEN, CDR2 SYDVKM. The DNA for the CDR3 is TGTGCCAGCAGCCAGGGAAGGGATGTTGGTCAGCCCCAGCATTTT. Encoded protein: CASSQGRDVGQPQHF.

This clone was recorded a few times. The chain employs TRBV18 and TRBJ2-2, with TRBD2 identical over 10 bases. V shed 4 bases, J shed 2 bases, and the junction held 13 bases outside the gene matches. Germline V gene data show CDR1 as KGHSH and CDR2 as LQKENI. There are 19 residues in the CDR3. This chain's CDR3 is CASSQKTYLAGANTGELFF. CDR3 nucleotide sequence: TGTGCCAGCTCACAAAAAACGTACCTAGCGGGGGCCAACACCGGGGAGCTGTTTTTT. The whole variable domain, remainder taken from reference TRBV18 and TRBJ2-2, is NAGVMQNPRHLVRRRGQEARLRCSPMKGHSHVYWYRQLPEEGLKFMVYLQKENIIDESGMPKERFSAEFPKEGPSILRIQQVVRGDSAAYFCASSQKTYLAGANTGELFFGEGSRLTVL.

This rearrangement joins TRBV19 to TRBJ1-4; 7 nucleotides line up with TRBD1. The CDR3 is 17 residues long. The V segment lost 3 bases and the J segment 0 bases; nucleotides outside the gene matches: 7. Germline CDR1 reads LNHDA; CDR2 reads SQIVND (reference sequence). CDR3 DNA sequence: TGTGCCAGTAGTATGACAGGGATGAGAGCAACTAATGAAAAACTGTTTTTT. Protein sequence: CASSMTGMRATNEKLFF. Based on the CDR3 plus reference TRBV19 and TRBJ1-4, the full variable domain is DGGITQSPKYLFRKEGQNVTLSCEQNLNHDAMYWYRQDPGQGLRLIYYSQIVNDFQKGDIAEGYSVSREKKESFPLTVTSAQKNPTAFYLCASSMTGMRATNEKLFFGSGTQLSVL.

A word on this clone: Other DNA sequences in this specimen translate into the identical CDR3. The chain recombines TRBV12-3 or TRBV12-4 with TRBJ2-5; a possible D gene is TRBD2 (5 bases). The CDR3 has 13 amino acids. The V and J ends lost 3 bases and 1 base respectively, with 6 bases between them. CDR3 coding DNA: TGTGCCAGCAGTTTCCGGGGCCAAGAGACCCAGTACTTC. Protein sequence: CASSFRGQETQYF.

The rearrangement links TRBV6-4 to TRBJ1-1, with D maybe TRBD1 (6 bases). V was cut by 4 bases and J by 3 bases, with 15 bases left in between. The CDR3 covers 15 residues. Germline CDR1 MRHNA, CDR2 SNTAGT. The CDR3 here is CASSGTDSLYTEAFF. The CDR3 nucleotides read TGTGCCAGCAGTGGCACGGACAGCCTATACACTGAAGCTTTCTTT.

V gene TRBV3-1 (or the pseudogene TRBV3-2) combines with J gene TRBJ1-2; 12 bases are a match to TRBD1. After removal of 4 bases from V and 0 bases from J, the junction contained 9 bases not matched to a gene. The CDR3 extends over 18 amino acids. CDR1 LGHDT and CDR2 YNNKEL come from the germline V gene (reference sequence). CDR3 nucleotides: TGTGCCAGCAGCCCGGCCGGGACAGGGGGCTCCACTAACTATGGCTACACCTTC. It encodes CASSPAGTGGSTNYGYTF.

V is TRBV24-1 and J is TRBJ2-3; D may be TRBD2 (5 bases). The V gene's germline CDR1 is KGHDR and CDR2 SFDVKD. V lost 4 bases and J 2 bases, leaving 9 bases between the germline ends. The CDR3 is 14 amino acids. CDR3 coding DNA: TGTGCCACCAGTGACCCGACTACCACAGATACGCAGTATTTT. Its translation: CATSDPTTTDTQYF.

Notes on this clone: The same CDR3 arises from other DNA sequences in this sample as well. V is TRBV9 and J is TRBJ2-3; no firm D call. V lost 4 bases to trimming and J lost 2 bases, with 5 bases between them. The CDR3 contains 12 residues. The germline V gene encodes CDR1 SGDLS and CDR2 YYNGEE. This chain's CDR3 is CASSSYTDTQYF. Here the CDR3 DNA reads TGTGCCAGCAGCTCGTACACAGATACGCAGTATTTT. Filled out from reference TRBV9 and TRBJ2-3, the complete variable domain reads DSGVTQTPKHLITATGQRVTLRCSPRSGDLSVYWYQQSLDQGLQFLIQYYNGEERAKGNILERFSAQQFPDLHSELNLSSLELGDSALYFCASSSYTDTQYFGPGTRLTVL.

The CDR3: CAGYSSGGGSPLHF. CDR3 nucleotide sequence: TGTGCCGGTTACAGCTCCGGGGGCGGTTCACCCCTCCACTTT. The chain joins TRBV7-9 to TRBJ1-6; perhaps TRBD1 as D (6 bases). Germline CDR1 and CDR2: SEHNR and FQNEAQ (reference sequence). The CDR3 has 14 amino acids. V was trimmed by 11 bases and J by 9 bases, leaving 20 bases between them.

For the CDR3, the DNA is TGTGCCAGCAGCTTAGAAGGGGCAGGCTATCAGCCCCAGCATTTT. Translation: CASSLEGAGYQPQHF. The chain links TRBV7-8 to TRBJ1-5, with D perhaps TRBD1 (5 bases). The V gene lost 1 base and the J gene lost 5 bases, with 12 bases spanning the gap. CDR3 length: 15 residues. Germline-derived CDR1 and CDR2 are SGHVS and FQNEAQ.

This chain connects TRBV4-1 to TRBJ2-7; TRBD1 matches at 8 bases. Germline V CDR1 and CDR2: MGHRA, YSYEKL. Germline trimming cut 6 bases from V and 2 bases from J; bases unmatched to any gene: 6. The CDR3 has 14 amino acids. Here the CDR3 reads CASSPVTGAYEQYF. The DNA for the CDR3 is TGCGCCAGCAGTCCCGTGACAGGGGCCTACGAGCAGTACTTC.

V and J are TRBV2 and TRBJ1-6; D is undetermined. Trimming took 7 bases from V and 5 from J, leaving 3 bases between them. The CDR3 covers 11 residues. The germline V gene has CDR1 SNHLY and CDR2 FYNNEI. The CDR3 DNA is TGTGCCAGCAACAATAATTCACCCCTCCACTTT. The encoded protein is CASNNNSPLHF.

The count of this clone is one. V and J are TRBV18 and TRBJ1-1, with D uncertain. Trimming took 1 base from V and 1 from J, leaving 13 bases between them. CDR1 and CDR2 from the germline V gene are KGHSH and LQKENI. There are 16 residues in the CDR3. The DNA of the CDR3 is TGTGCCAGCTCACCACGGCAGGTACACTGGAACACTGAAGCTTTCTTT. Translating gives CASSPRQVHWNTEAFF.

The rearrangement joins TRBV7-3 to TRBJ2-1, with TRBD2 matching 13 bases. Germline CDR1 is SGHTA and CDR2 is FQGTGA. The ends lost 0 bases at V and 5 bases at J; junction bases unmatched: 1. The CDR3 runs 16 residues. The CDR3 region is CASSLTGTSGNNEQFF. CDR3 DNA: TGTGCCAGCAGCTTAACTGGGACTAGCGGGAACAATGAGCAGTTCTTC.

The CDR3 DNA reads as TGTGCCAGCAGCGGACGGGGGACCCGCTTCGAGCAGTTCTTC. Translation: CASSGRGTRFEQFF. The chain combines TRBV11-3 with TRBJ2-1; D possibly corresponds to TRBD2 (6 bases). CDR1 is SGHNT and CDR2 is YENEEA in the germline V gene. The CDR3 runs 14 residues. The V and J ends lost 5 bases and 10 bases respectively, with 18 bases between them. Together with reference TRBV11-3 and TRBJ2-1, the CDR3 gives the full variable domain: EAGVVQSPRYKIIEKKQPVAFWCNPISGHNTLYWYLQNLGQGPELLIRYENEEAVDDSQLPKDRFSAERLKGVDSTLKIQPAELGDSAVYLCASSGRGTRFEQFFGPGTRLTVL.

V usage is TRBV4-2 and J usage is TRBJ2-5; a weak D match, TRBD2 (5 bases). The germline V gene has CDR1 LGHNA and CDR2 YNFKEQ. This CDR3 is 16 amino acids long. Trimming removed 1 base from V and 5 bases from J, with 17 bases in between. CDR3: CASSQVAGQSTETQYF. The CDR3 DNA follows: TGTGCCAGCAGCCAAGTGGCGGGTCAAAGTACGGAGACCCAGTACTTC.

The V and J genes are TRBV5-1 and TRBJ1-2; 11 positions agree with TRBD1. Germline V lookup: CDR1 SGHRS, CDR2 YFSETQ. V shed 5 bases and J 7 bases; nucleotides not matched to a gene: 4. This CDR3 has 13 residues. The CDR3 reads CASRSGQGAGYTF. The DNA for the CDR3 is TGCGCCAGCAGGTCCGGACAGGGGGCTGGCTACACCTTC.

The chain carries TRBV5-5 and TRBJ2-1, with 7 bases matching TRBD1. The CDR3 has 18 amino acids. With 2 bases clipped from V and 3 bases from J, the junction kept 14 bases outside the gene matches. From germline, CDR1 is SGHKS and CDR2 YYEKEE (reference sequence). CDR3 coding DNA: TGTGCCAGCAGCTTCTTCGGACAGGTTGTTCTGAGCTACAATGAGCAGTTCTTC. This codes for CASSFFGQVVLSYNEQFF.

V and J are TRBV28 and TRBJ2-5, with D tentatively TRBD2 (5 bases). This CDR3 is 12 amino acids long. V gave up 6 bases and J gave up 0 bases, with 5 bases separating them. Germline loops: CDR1 MDHEN, CDR2 SYDVKM. The CDR3 region is CASSGNQETQYF. The CDR3 DNA follows: TGTGCCAGCAGCGGGAACCAAGAGACCCAGTACTTC.

This rearrangement joins TRBV5-1 to TRBJ1-1; 8 nucleotides align to TRBD1. From germline, CDR1 is SGHRS and CDR2 YFSETQ. The V and J ends lost 0 bases and 6 bases, in that order; junction bases with no gene match: 4. The CDR3 is made up of 14 amino acids. CDR3 residues: CASSLGQGAAEAFF. The CDR3, as DNA: TGCGCCAGCAGCTTGGGGCAGGGGGCCGCTGAAGCTTTCTTT.

This chain uses TRBV11-2 with TRBJ1-1; D is ambiguous. CDR1 and CDR2 from the germline V gene are SGHAT and FQNNGV. Trimming pared 0 bases from V and 11 bases from J, leaving 10 bases between. CDR3 size: 12 residues. The CDR3: CASSLEWVAAFF. The CDR3 DNA is TGTGCCAGCAGCTTAGAATGGGTCGCGGCTTTCTTT.

V usage is TRBV3-1 (or the pseudogene TRBV3-2) and J usage is TRBJ2-5; 8 bases are a match to TRBD2. V was clipped by 4 bases and J by 4 bases; unmatched bases: 2. This CDR3 is built from 13 residues. CDR1 LGHDT and CDR2 YNNKEL come from the germline V gene (reference sequence). Here the CDR3 reads CASSPGGRETQYF. The CDR3 DNA follows: TGTGCCAGCAGCCCGGGGGGGCGAGAGACCCAGTACTTC.

The rearrangement joins TRBV5-4 to TRBJ2-2; D perhaps matches TRBD2 (6 bases). The V and J ends lost 4 bases and 2 bases respectively, with 18 bases between them. The CDR3 runs to 17 residues. CDR1 and CDR2 from the germline V gene are SGHNT and YYREEE (reference sequence). CDR3 DNA sequence: TGTGCCAGCAGCGGGGGGATAGGGCGAAGTAACACCGGGGAGCTGTTTTTT. Translated: CASSGGIGRSNTGELFF.

The chain carries TRBV5-4 and TRBJ2-4; D call uncertain. The CDR3 length is 16 residues. Looked up from germline, CDR1 is SGHNT and CDR2 is YYREEE (reference sequence). With 3 bases removed from V and 5 bases from J, the gap between germline ends came to 18 bases. CDR3 DNA sequence: TGTGCCAGCAGCTCTTATGGCTGGCCGGACGAAAACATTCAGTACTTC. It translates to CASSSYGWPDENIQYF. Drawing the rest from reference TRBV5-4 and TRBJ2-4, the complete variable domain is ETGVTQSPTHLIKTRGQQVTLRCSSQSGHNTVSWYQQALGQGPQFIFQYYREEENGRGNFPPRFSGLQFPNYSSELNVNALELDDSALYLCASSSYGWPDENIQYFGAGTRLSVL.

This clone was observed a single time. The rearrangement joins TRBV6-5 to TRBJ1-1; 8 nucleotides agree with TRBD1. CDR1 MNHEY and CDR2 SVGAGI come from the germline V gene. V shed 5 bases, J shed 2 bases, and the junction held 4 bases outside the gene matches. The CDR3 totals 14 residues. Here the CDR3 DNA reads TGTGCCAGCAGTACAGGGGGATATAACACTGAAGCTTTCTTT. Translated: CASSTGGYNTEAFF.